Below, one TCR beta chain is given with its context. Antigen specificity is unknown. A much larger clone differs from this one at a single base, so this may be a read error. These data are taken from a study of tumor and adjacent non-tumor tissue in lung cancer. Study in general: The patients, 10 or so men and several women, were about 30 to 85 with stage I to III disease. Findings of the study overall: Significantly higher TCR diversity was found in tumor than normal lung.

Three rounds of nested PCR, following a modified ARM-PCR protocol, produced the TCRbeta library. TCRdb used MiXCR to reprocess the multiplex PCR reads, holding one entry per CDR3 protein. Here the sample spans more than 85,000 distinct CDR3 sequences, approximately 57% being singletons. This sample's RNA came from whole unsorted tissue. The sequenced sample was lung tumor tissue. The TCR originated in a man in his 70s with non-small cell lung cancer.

The CDR3 region is CASSESSSSGKNIQYF. The CDR3 DNA reads TGCGCCAGCAGTGAGTCCTCCTCCAGCGGCAAAAACATTCAGTACTTC. The chain joins TRBV10-2 to TRBJ2-4, with D perhaps matching TRBD2 (5 bases). Trimming removed 0 bases from V and 3 bases from J, with 12 bases in between. This CDR3 is built from 16 residues. Germline V gene sequence: CDR1 WSHSY, CDR2 SAAADI.